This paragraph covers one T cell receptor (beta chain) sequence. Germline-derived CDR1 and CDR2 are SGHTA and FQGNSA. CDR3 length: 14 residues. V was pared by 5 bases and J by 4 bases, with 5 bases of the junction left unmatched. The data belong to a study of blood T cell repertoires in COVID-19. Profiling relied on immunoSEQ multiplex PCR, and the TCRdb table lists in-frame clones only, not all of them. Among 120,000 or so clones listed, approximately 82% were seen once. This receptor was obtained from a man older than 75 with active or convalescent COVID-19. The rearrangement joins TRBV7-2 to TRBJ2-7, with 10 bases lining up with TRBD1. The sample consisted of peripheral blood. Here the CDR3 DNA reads TGTGCCAGCAGCCTAGGGGGACAGGGGTACGAGCAGTACTTC. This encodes CASSLGGQGYEQYF.